This passage covers 21 T cell receptor beta chains from one sample sequenced in a study of blood T cells in healthy people across ages. A sample-barcoded 5' primer and a J-beta primer mix were used in a second PCR of about 7 to 12 cycles. One entry per CDR3 protein, called by TCRdb with MiXCR from the 5' RACE reads. This sample carries approximately 1,700,000 distinct CDR3 sequences, about 39% of them seen once, and the ten largest clones take about 23%. Sequenced material: blood. Receptors originate from a human donor in good health.

The rearrangement uses TRBV6-5 and TRBJ1-2; D is ambiguous. Germline values: CDR1 MNHEY, CDR2 SVGAGI. V shed 5 bases and J shed 3 bases, with 16 bases lying between them. This CDR3 spans 15 amino acids. In DNA, the CDR3 is TGTGCCAGCAGTCCCCGGTCCGGGAGGGACTATGGCTACACCTTC. This gives the protein CASSPRSGRDYGYTF.

The gene calls are TRBV6-6 and TRBJ1-1, with D possibly matching TRBD1 (5 bases). This CDR3 spans 13 amino acids. V lost 2 bases to trimming and J lost 4 bases, with 8 bases between them. Germline V gene lookup returns CDR1 MNHNY and CDR2 SVGAGI (reference sequence). CDR3 nucleotides: TGTGCCAGCAGTTACACCCAGGGCACTGAAGCTTTCTTT. It codes for CASSYTQGTEAFF.

This clonotype has a count of ten or more. This rearrangement joins TRBV7-2 to TRBJ2-6, with unresolved D. V lost 2 bases and J lost 3, with 11 bases in between. CDR3 length: 16 amino acids. CDR1 and CDR2 (germline): SGHTA, FQGNSA. CDR3 loop: CASSLRRQYGANVLTF. Here the CDR3 DNA reads TGTGCCAGCAGCTTAAGAAGGCAGTATGGGGCCAACGTCCTGACTTTC.

The rearrangement uses TRBV7-9 and TRBJ1-1; D is undetermined. Germline loops: CDR1 SEHNR, CDR2 FQNEAQ (reference sequence). Trimming removed 5 bases from V and 7 bases from J, with 11 bases in between. The CDR3 has 12 amino acids. The chain's CDR3 is CASSPREVEAFF. The CDR3 DNA reads TGTGCCAGCAGCCCCCGGGAGGTTGAAGCTTTCTTT. The variable domain in full, completed from reference TRBV7-9 and TRBJ1-1, reads DTGVSQNPRHKITKRGQNVTFRCDPISEHNRLYWYRQTLGQGPEFLTYFQNEAQLEKSRLLSDRFSAERPKGSFSTLEIQRTEQGDSAMYLCASSPREVEAFFGQGTRLTVV.

This clonotype showed up many times. CDR3 DNA sequence: TGTGCCAGCAGCACCGGGACAGTTGGAAACACCATATATTTT. Encoded protein: CASSTGTVGNTIYF. This rearrangement joins TRBV7-2 to TRBJ1-3; the match to TRBD1 covers 7 bases. Unmatched junction bases numbered 4, after V lost 5 bases and J lost 3 bases. Germline V gives CDR1 SGHTA, CDR2 FQGNSA. The CDR3 runs 14 residues.

The rearrangement joins TRBV12-3 or TRBV12-4 to TRBJ2-3, with unresolved D. The CDR3 consists of 15 residues. Deletions cut 6 bases from V and 4 bases from J, with 17 bases between. As DNA, the CDR3 is TGTGCCAGCAGCCCTTCGAGAACGCGCGCAGATACGCAGTATTTT. As protein: CASSPSRTRADTQYF.

This clonotype turned up a few times. CDR3 DNA sequence: TGCAGCGTTTCGTGGGCGAACACTGAAGCTTTCTTT. Residues: CSVSWANTEAFF. V and J are TRBV29-1 and TRBJ1-1; no firm D call. Between the trimmed V and J ends, which lost 5 bases and 1 base, there was a span of 8 bases. Germline values: CDR1 SQVTM, CDR2 ANQGSEA. This CDR3 has 12 residues.

This chain uses TRBV18 with TRBJ1-2; D remains unclear. This CDR3 has 16 residues. The germline gives CDR1 KGHSH, CDR2 LQKENI. V was clipped by 1 base and J by 0 bases, with 12 bases between them. In DNA form, the CDR3 reads TGTGCCAGCTCACCACTAACAGCAACAACTAACTATGGCTACACCTTC. Its protein is CASSPLTATTNYGYTF. Full variable domain (missing parts from reference TRBV18 and TRBJ1-2): NAGVMQNPRHLVRRRGQEARLRCSPMKGHSHVYWYRQLPEEGLKFMVYLQKENIIDESGMPKERFSAEFPKEGPSILRIQQVVRGDSAAYFCASSPLTATTNYGYTFGSGTRLTVV.

The rearrangement uses TRBV7-9 and TRBJ1-2; D is unresolved. Germline CDR1 is SEHNR and CDR2 is FQNEAQ (reference sequence). The CDR3 covers 12 residues. The V gene lost 3 bases and the J gene lost 7 bases, with 9 bases spanning the gap. Here the CDR3 DNA reads TGTGCCAGCAGCTTGGAGTCGGGTGGCTACACCTTC. It translates to CASSLESGGYTF.

V gene TRBV6-2 or TRBV6-3 combines with J gene TRBJ2-1; 10 positions match TRBD2. Germline V lookup: CDR1 MNHEY, CDR2 SVGEGT. This CDR3 is 15 amino acids long. The ends lost 6 bases at V and 6 bases at J; junction bases unmatched: 8. DNA for the CDR3: TGTGCCAGCAGACCGAGCGGGGGGGCCGCCAATGAGCAGTTCTTC. Translating it yields CASRPSGGAANEQFF.

This rearrangement joins TRBV3-1 to TRBJ2-7, with a tentative D call TRBD1 (6 bases). Germline V CDR1 and CDR2: LGHDT, YNNKEL (reference sequence). V was shortened by 2 bases and J by 1 base, with 12 bases between the two germline ends. This CDR3 contains 15 residues. CDR3: CASSQQGRWSYEQYF. The DNA for the CDR3 is TGTGCCAGCAGCCAACAGGGGAGATGGTCCTACGAGCAGTACTTC.

This rearrangement joins TRBV28 to TRBJ2-7; 8 bases map to TRBD2. V dropped 8 bases and J dropped 3; count of bases not matched to a gene: 9. CDR3 length equals 14 residues. CDR1 and CDR2 (germline): MDHEN, SYDVKM. The CDR3 region is CASAREGPIYEQYF. Written as DNA, the CDR3 is TGTGCCAGCGCCCGGGAGGGACCTATCTACGAGCAGTACTTC.

This clonotype was detected only a few times. The rearrangement links TRBV11-2 to TRBJ2-1; D might be TRBD1 (6 bases). This CDR3 spans 14 amino acids. Trimming cost V 8 bases and J 2 bases, with 13 bases left between them. Germline values: CDR1 SGHAT, CDR2 FQNNGV. CDR3: CASRDKYPYNEQFF. The CDR3 region has the DNA TGTGCCAGCCGGGACAAATACCCCTACAATGAGCAGTTCTTC.

This clonotype has a handful of counts. This chain connects TRBV3-1 to TRBJ2-7; D not resolved. CDR1 and CDR2 from the germline V gene are LGHDT and YNNKEL (reference sequence). The CDR3 has 14 amino acids. Trimming stripped 1 base from V and 3 bases from J, with 10 bases between. The CDR3 here is CASSQVAIHYEQYF. The CDR3 nucleotides read TGTGCCAGCAGCCAAGTCGCGATCCACTACGAGCAGTACTTC.

The chain uses TRBV24-1 and TRBJ2-1; TRBD1 aligns across 9 bases. With V trimmed by 4 bases and J by 2 bases, 5 bases remained unmatched. Germline V gene sequence: CDR1 KGHDR, CDR2 SFDVKD. This CDR3 comprises 16 residues. In DNA form, the CDR3 reads TGTGCCACCAGTGACCTTGACAGGGGGGCCTACAATGAGCAGTTCTTC. It is translated as CATSDLDRGAYNEQFF.

This chain connects TRBV4-2 to TRBJ2-3, with 11 bases lining up with TRBD2. The germline V gene has CDR1 LGHNA and CDR2 YNFKEQ. V lost 4 bases, J lost 2 bases, and 8 bases stayed unmatched. This CDR3 comprises 17 residues. The CDR3 reads CASSRLLAGGDTDTQYF. The CDR3 DNA reads as TGTGCCAGCAGCCGCCTGCTAGCGGGGGGCGACACAGATACGCAGTATTTT.

This clonotype turned up a few times. The chain links TRBV28 to TRBJ1-2; D perhaps matches TRBD1 (6 bases). Trimming took off 1 base at V and 8 bases at J, with 14 bases between the two ends. This CDR3 spans 14 amino acids. Germline V gene sequence: CDR1 MDHEN, CDR2 SYDVKM. Here the CDR3 DNA reads TGTGCCAGCAGTTTATTGACAGGAGGTAGCGGCTACACCTTC. Its translation is CASSLLTGGSGYTF.

V and J are TRBV29-1 and TRBJ2-1; 9 nucleotides match TRBD2. Germline V lookup: CDR1 SQVTM, CDR2 ANQGSEA. This CDR3 has 16 residues. J gave up 0 bases and V 1 base, and 4 bases lay outside the gene matches. CDR3 amino acids: CSVEGEAGGSYNEQFF. CDR3 sequence (DNA): TGCAGCGTTGAAGGAGAAGCGGGAGGCTCCTACAATGAGCAGTTCTTC.

V and J are TRBV11-2 and TRBJ2-1, with D perhaps matching TRBD2 (7 bases). The CDR3 runs 15 residues. V lost 6 bases and J lost 5, with 17 bases in between. Per the germline V gene, CDR1 is SGHAT and CDR2 is FQNNGV. The CDR3 loop reads CASRAGGATNNEQFF. In nucleotides, the CDR3 is TGTGCCAGCAGAGCTGGGGGGGCCACAAACAATGAGCAGTTCTTC.

In the case of this clonotype: An end of the junction differs from the germline gene, which may be a read error. The rearrangement links TRBV4-2 to TRBJ2-7; D is perhaps TRBD1 or TRBD2 (5 bases each). The V gene's germline CDR1 is LGHNA and CDR2 YNFKEQ. This CDR3 contains 15 residues. CDR3 nucleotides: TGTGCCAGCAGCCAAGATTACGGGACCTCCTACGAGCAGTACTTT. As protein: CASSQDYGTSYEQYF.

This clonotype was seen a handful of times. V gene TRBV20-1 combines with J gene TRBJ1-2, with 9 positions matching TRBD1. The germline V gene encodes CDR1 DFQATT and CDR2 SNEGSKA (reference sequence). The J segment lost 8 bases and the V segment lost 2 bases, leaving 18 bases of the junction unmatched. The CDR3 totals 17 residues. The CDR3 loop reads CSARPIPGQGPGGGYTF. CDR3 DNA: TGCAGTGCTAGACCTATCCCGGGACAGGGACCAGGCGGGGGCTACACCTTC.